These T cell receptor beta chains were read from a single sample in a study of lymphopenia after photon versus proton radiotherapy. Libraries were prepared by immunoSEQ multiplex PCR; TCRdb keeps only in-frame clonotypes and omits some of them. Here the sample spans about 160,000 clones, roughly nine tenths being singletons. The starting material was peripheral blood, obtained from a patient treated with photon-based radiotherapy. The receptors originated from a man aged 50 to 60 with gastric cancer. The conserved cysteine and the conserved F or W are not part of the CDR3 here. Fields, in order: CDR3 protein, clone size, V gene. Rows give clone size only sometimes, using once, few, many, or a class for an expanded clone.

CDR3aa: ASSVGVGGETQY
abundance: -
v_gene: TRBV9

CDR3aa: ASSDPPTVNEQF
abundance: -
v_gene: TRBV2

CDR3aa: ASSPPGGAYEQY
abundance: -
v_gene: TRBV4-1

CDR3aa: ASNRGDTQY
abundance: -
v_gene: TRBV7-2

CDR3aa: ASKGGAVRNEQF
abundance: -
v_gene: TRBV5-4

CDR3aa: ASSRTSGRPDTQY
abundance: few
v_gene: TRBV5-6

CDR3aa: ASSRFLFATNEKLF
abundance: once
v_gene: TRBV19

CDR3aa: ASSIEVRQLYNEQF
abundance: -
v_gene: TRBV19

CDR3aa: SALGGAAGGVDTQY
abundance: -
v_gene: TRBV29-1

CDR3aa: ASSLGLAGGPGGVLT
abundance: -
v_gene: TRBV5-1

CDR3aa: ASSYTFGGNQPQH
abundance: -
v_gene: TRBV6-5

CDR3aa: ASSRIPGQGNEKLF
abundance: -
v_gene: TRBV5-5

CDR3aa: ASKGRTGSTGELF
abundance: -
v_gene: TRBV19

CDR3aa: ASNPGRPEGGYT
abundance: -
v_gene: TRBV19

CDR3aa: ASSLASGRNIQY
abundance: -
v_gene: TRBV5-1

CDR3aa: ASSLVGGRGDEQY
abundance: -
v_gene: TRBV5-5

CDR3aa: ASSSGYEQY
abundance: -
v_gene: TRBV5-1

CDR3aa: ASSYSVPGNTEAF
abundance: -
v_gene: TRBV6-5

CDR3aa: ASSPPINNEQF
abundance: -
v_gene: TRBV7-9

CDR3aa: ASSFSQGFEQY
abundance: -
v_gene: TRBV5-4

CDR3aa: ASSLKFRLEGYT
abundance: -
v_gene: TRBV28

CDR3aa: ASSESGYYEQY
abundance: -
v_gene: TRBV10-2

CDR3aa: ASSLGRSGRQY
abundance: -
v_gene: TRBV11-2

CDR3aa: ASSEDRLYGYT
abundance: -
v_gene: TRBV7-2

CDR3aa: ASKTTGDGGGYT
abundance: once
v_gene: TRBV19

CDR3aa: ASSAWGGEEQF
abundance: -
v_gene: TRBV9

CDR3aa: ASSSVTGPGYEQY
abundance: -
v_gene: TRBV27

CDR3aa: ASSLRGEPYEQY
abundance: -
v_gene: TRBV5-1

CDR3aa: SVEVRTGITEAF
abundance: -
v_gene: TRBV29-1

CDR3aa: ASSLAAAVNYGYT
abundance: -
v_gene: TRBV7-2

CDR3aa: ASSRDGSTDTQY
abundance: -
v_gene: TRBV7-2

CDR3aa: ASSWTSGSPSTGELF
abundance: -
v_gene: TRBV5-1

CDR3aa: ASSLGPEDYNEQF
abundance: -
v_gene: TRBV5-1

CDR3aa: ASSLDRVGYT
abundance: -
v_gene: TRBV7-2

CDR3aa: ASSPRSTEAF
abundance: -
v_gene: TRBV18

CDR3aa: ASSQGLGGETQY
abundance: -
v_gene: TRBV4-1

CDR3aa: ASSPTQGNTEAF
abundance: once
v_gene: TRBV28

CDR3aa: ASSSPSGRAYEQY
abundance: -
v_gene: TRBV27

CDR3aa: ASSPIQETQY
abundance: -
v_gene: TRBV28

CDR3aa: ATSGYRGHITDTQY
abundance: many
v_gene: TRBV15

CDR3aa: SVAPRRTGNYEQY
abundance: -
v_gene: TRBV29-1

CDR3aa: ASSRSGRAEDTQY
abundance: once
v_gene: TRBV5-6

CDR3aa: ASSPDRVGNTGELF
abundance: -
v_gene: TRBV18

CDR3aa: ASSLMDLRDQPQH
abundance: -
v_gene: TRBV7-2

CDR3aa: KVGQGEKLF
abundance: -
v_gene: TRBV20-1

CDR3aa: ASSLVAGGETQY
abundance: -
v_gene: TRBV7-9

CDR3aa: ASSLSKNTEAF
abundance: once
v_gene: TRBV11-2

CDR3aa: ASREGAHKATEAF
abundance: -
v_gene: TRBV6-1

CDR3aa: ASSPPGGVRVDTQY
abundance: -
v_gene: TRBV18

CDR3aa: ASSSSMGIQY
abundance: -
v_gene: TRBV7-9

CDR3aa: ASTRGQGEGDTQY
abundance: -
v_gene: TRBV6-6